This TCR beta chain was obtained from a study of blood T cell repertoires in COVID-19. The wider study: Whether acute or convalescent, the COVID-19 samples came from the United States, Italy and Spain. PBMCs, B-cell-depleted T cells, or T cells were the source of the cDNA or gDNA that made up the material.

Original processing notes: Amplification from reference gene primers served as the basis for estimated nucleated cell counts. Sequenced by immunoSEQ multiplex PCR; TCRdb stores in-frame clones only, minus some. V, J and clone size derive from that table, while D and trimming were established from the DNA sequence. Here the sample spans about 380,000 clones, 85% being singletons. The CDR3 is 14 residues long. Germline trimming cut 5 bases from V and 7 bases from J; bases unmatched to any gene: 5. Germline loops: CDR1 MNHEY, CDR2 SVGAGI. The V call is TRBV6-5, the J call TRBJ1-6; the match to TRBD1 covers 7 bases. This receptor was identified in a woman younger than 30 with acute or convalescent COVID-19. The specimen sequenced was peripheral blood. CDR3 loop: CASSRDSLNSPLHF. CDR3 in DNA: TGTGCCAGCAGTCGGGACAGCCTCAATTCACCCCTCCACTTT.